This T cell receptor (beta chain) was documented in a study of cytomegalovirus exposure and HLA in healthy donors. This clone was recorded only once. Its antigen is as yet unknown. Notes on the study in general: Later work found that TCR association rates differed between HLA loci; DRB1 had the most and HLA-C the fewest. Relative to equally common others, HLA-associated TCR beta chains showed greater clonal expansion in a later analysis. A link between a missense DCLRE1C variant and TCR beta V- and J-gene trimming emerged from a later analysis. CMV serostatus was the only immune exposure information that was available.

Primers for the PCR totalled 60 Vbeta and 13 Jbeta. Produced via immunoSEQ multiplex PCR; TCRdb's table is partial and in-frame only. The sample yields 170,000 or so clones, almost 85% seen once. Germline V lookup: CDR1 GTSNPN, CDR2 SVGIG (reference sequence). This CDR3 region has 15 residues. V lost 4 bases to trimming and J lost 5 bases, with 19 bases between them. The TCR was taken from a boy aged 2 to 10 in good health and CMV-seronegative. Sample: PBMCs. The chain carries TRBV30 and TRBJ2-3; TRBD1 might be the D (6 bases). The DNA of the CDR3 is TGTGCCTGGATGAGGACAGCTTGGGCCGGAGATACGCAGTATTTT. It yields the protein CAWMRTAWAGDTQYF.